These T cell receptor beta chains were read from a single sample in a study of T cell responses to AZD1222 COVID-19 vaccine. Libraries were prepared by immunoSEQ multiplex PCR; TCRdb keeps only in-frame clonotypes and omits some of them. The sample gives about 37,000 clones, over 75% of which show up once; 11% is in the top ten. Material: peripheral blood, obtained 28 days after the second AZD1222 dose. These TCRs come from an adult who received the AZD1222 COVID-19 vaccine. The CDR3 runs from the conserved cysteine through the conserved F or W. Fields, in order: J gene, V gene, clone size, D gene, CDR3 DNA, CDR3 protein. A D gene is named only where the DNA matches it firmly. Size values are once, few and many counts, or a class for expanded clones, and some rows have none.

j_call: TRBJ2-7; v_call: TRBV6-5; clone_size: .; d_call: .; cdr3_nt: TGTGCCAGCAGTATGCTAGCAGCCAGCTCCTACGAGCAGTACTTC; cdr3_aa: CASSMLAASSYEQYF
j_call: TRBJ2-1; v_call: TRBV6-1; clone_size: .; d_call: .; cdr3_nt: TGTGCCAGCAGTGAAGTATACTGGGGGAGCGGCGAGCAGTTCTTC; cdr3_aa: CASSEVYWGSGEQFF
j_call: TRBJ1-5; v_call: TRBV3-1/TRBV3-2; clone_size: once; d_call: .; cdr3_nt: TGTGCCAGCAGCCAAGAAGTGGGGAACCATCAGCCCCAGCATTTT; cdr3_aa: CASSQEVGNHQPQHF
j_call: TRBJ1-3; v_call: TRBV7-9; clone_size: .; d_call: .; cdr3_nt: TGTGCCAGCAGCTTTCCGGACGCGGGAAACGCCATATATTTT; cdr3_aa: CASSFPDAGNAIYF
j_call: TRBJ1-6; v_call: TRBV9; clone_size: .; d_call: .; cdr3_nt: TGTGCCAGCAGCGTTGATGTCCGATCACCCCTCCACTTT; cdr3_aa: CASSVDVRSPLHF
j_call: TRBJ2-3; v_call: TRBV7-6; clone_size: .; d_call: .; cdr3_nt: TGTGCCAGCAGCTCCGGGGTCACAGATACGCAGTATTTT; cdr3_aa: CASSSGVTDTQYF
j_call: TRBJ1-3; v_call: TRBV9; clone_size: .; d_call: .; cdr3_nt: TGTGCCAGCAGCGTAGATGGAGGGACAGGAAACACCATATATTTT; cdr3_aa: CASSVDGGTGNTIYF
j_call: TRBJ1-2; v_call: TRBV5-1; clone_size: .; d_call: TRBD1; cdr3_nt: TGCGCCAGCAGCCCGGGACAGCTGAACTATGGCTACACCTTC; cdr3_aa: CASSPGQLNYGYTF
j_call: TRBJ1-5; v_call: TRBV3-1/TRBV3-2; clone_size: .; d_call: .; cdr3_nt: TGTGCCAGCAGCCGCCGACTGAATAGCAATCAGCCCCAGCATTTT; cdr3_aa: CASSRRLNSNQPQHF
j_call: TRBJ1-5; v_call: TRBV28; clone_size: .; d_call: .; cdr3_nt: TGTGCCAGCAGTGGAGATCAGCCCCAGCATTTT; cdr3_aa: CASSGDQPQHF
j_call: TRBJ2-1; v_call: TRBV9; clone_size: .; d_call: .; cdr3_nt: TGTGCCAGCAGCGTCCATGCTAGAGGTACCTACAATGAGCAGTTCTTC; cdr3_aa: CASSVHARGTYNEQFF
j_call: TRBJ1-2; v_call: TRBV30; clone_size: .; d_call: TRBD1; cdr3_nt: TGTGCCTGGACCTACCGGGACAGGGGTGGCTACACCTTC; cdr3_aa: CAWTYRDRGGYTF
j_call: TRBJ1-3; v_call: TRBV7-2; clone_size: .; d_call: .; cdr3_nt: TGTGCCAGCAGCTCGGGCTCTGGGGGAAACACCATATATTTT; cdr3_aa: CASSSGSGGNTIYF
j_call: TRBJ2-7; v_call: TRBV3-1/TRBV3-2; clone_size: .; d_call: TRBD1; cdr3_nt: TGTGCCAGCAGCCAAGTCCCCGGGACAGGGGGCGAGCAGTACTTC; cdr3_aa: CASSQVPGTGGEQYF
j_call: TRBJ1-5; v_call: TRBV28; clone_size: once; d_call: TRBD1; cdr3_nt: TGTGCCAGCAGCCAGCAGGGGGCGAGGCAGCCCCAGCATTTT; cdr3_aa: CASSQQGARQPQHF
j_call: TRBJ1-1; v_call: TRBV18; clone_size: .; d_call: .; cdr3_nt: TGTGCCAGCTCACCAGAAATGAACACTGAAGCTTTCTTT; cdr3_aa: CASSPEMNTEAFF
j_call: TRBJ2-2; v_call: TRBV5-4; clone_size: once; d_call: .; cdr3_nt: TGTGCCAGCAGCTCGGCCCAGGCCCGCACCGGGGAGCTGTTTTTT; cdr3_aa: CASSSAQARTGELFF
j_call: TRBJ2-5; v_call: TRBV3-1/TRBV3-2; clone_size: .; d_call: TRBD1; cdr3_nt: TGTGCCAGCAGCCAACAACAGGGGGCGTGGGAGACCCAGTACTTC; cdr3_aa: CASSQQQGAWETQYF
j_call: TRBJ1-5; v_call: TRBV19; clone_size: .; d_call: .; cdr3_nt: TGTGCCAGTAGTCAGGGTCTGGGGCAGCCCCAGCATTTT; cdr3_aa: CASSQGLGQPQHF
j_call: TRBJ2-5; v_call: TRBV11-3; clone_size: .; d_call: TRBD2; cdr3_nt: TGTGCCAGCAGCCTCGGACTAGCGGGGGTCCAAGAGACCCAGTACTTC; cdr3_aa: CASSLGLAGVQETQYF
j_call: TRBJ2-7; v_call: TRBV3-1/TRBV3-2; clone_size: .; d_call: TRBD1; cdr3_nt: TGTGCCAGCAGCCAAGGGGACAGCCTTTACGAGCAGTACTTC; cdr3_aa: CASSQGDSLYEQYF
j_call: TRBJ2-7; v_call: TRBV2; clone_size: .; d_call: .; cdr3_nt: TGTGCCAGCAGTGAACCGACCCTGAGCTCCTACGAGCAGTACTTC; cdr3_aa: CASSEPTLSSYEQYF
j_call: TRBJ2-3; v_call: TRBV5-1; clone_size: once; d_call: .; cdr3_nt: TGCGCCAGCAGCGGGGGGAGAGGGACAGATACGCAGTATTTT; cdr3_aa: CASSGGRGTDTQYF
j_call: TRBJ1-1; v_call: TRBV18; clone_size: .; d_call: .; cdr3_nt: TGTGCCAGCTCACCGGGACAGAACACTGAAGCTTTCTTT; cdr3_aa: CASSPGQNTEAFF
j_call: TRBJ1-5; v_call: TRBV7-2; clone_size: .; d_call: .; cdr3_nt: TGTGCCAGCAGCTTCTCTCGACAGCCAAATCAGCCCCAGCATTTT; cdr3_aa: CASSFSRQPNQPQHF
j_call: TRBJ1-2; v_call: TRBV6-5; clone_size: few; d_call: TRBD1; cdr3_nt: TGTGCCAGCAGTTATGGACAGGGAAACTATGGCTACACCTTC; cdr3_aa: CASSYGQGNYGYTF
j_call: TRBJ2-7; v_call: TRBV19; clone_size: .; d_call: .; cdr3_nt: TGTGCCAGTAGCCCAGGGCTGGGTTACGAGCAGTACTTC; cdr3_aa: CASSPGLGYEQYF
j_call: TRBJ1-1; v_call: TRBV2; clone_size: .; d_call: .; cdr3_nt: TGTGCCAGCAGTAGAACAGCTACGAACACTGAAGCTTTCTTT; cdr3_aa: CASSRTATNTEAFF
j_call: TRBJ1-3; v_call: TRBV7-2; clone_size: few; d_call: .; cdr3_nt: TGTGCCAGCAGCTTAGGCAGTCCCGGAAACACCATATATTTT; cdr3_aa: CASSLGSPGNTIYF
j_call: TRBJ2-7; v_call: TRBV5-1; clone_size: .; d_call: TRBD1; cdr3_nt: TGCGCCAGCAGCCCCTTGGGACAGGGGTCTTCCTACGAGCAGTACTTC; cdr3_aa: CASSPLGQGSSYEQYF
j_call: TRBJ1-5; v_call: TRBV21-1; clone_size: .; d_call: .; cdr3_nt: TGTGCCAGCAGCACCGGGGACAGGGAGGGAAATCAGCCCCAGCATTTT; cdr3_aa: CASSTGDREGNQPQHF
j_call: TRBJ2-7; v_call: TRBV28; clone_size: .; d_call: TRBD1; cdr3_nt: TGTGCCAGCAGTCCCCGGACAGGGGGCAACAACGAGCAGTACTTC; cdr3_aa: CASSPRTGGNNEQYF
j_call: TRBJ1-2; v_call: TRBV3-1/TRBV3-2; clone_size: .; d_call: .; cdr3_nt: TGTGCCAGCAGCCATACCCCTGGAGGCTACACCTTC; cdr3_aa: CASSHTPGGYTF